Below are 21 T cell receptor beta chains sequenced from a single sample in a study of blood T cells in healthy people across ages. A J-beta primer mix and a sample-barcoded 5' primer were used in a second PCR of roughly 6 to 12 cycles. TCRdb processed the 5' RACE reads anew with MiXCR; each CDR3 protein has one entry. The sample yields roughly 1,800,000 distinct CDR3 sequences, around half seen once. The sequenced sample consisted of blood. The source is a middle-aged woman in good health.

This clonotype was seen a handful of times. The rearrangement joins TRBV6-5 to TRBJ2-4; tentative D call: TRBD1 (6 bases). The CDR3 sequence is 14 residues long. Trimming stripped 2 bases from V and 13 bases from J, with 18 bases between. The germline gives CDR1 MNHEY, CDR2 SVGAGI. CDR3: CASSYGLGGKKQYF. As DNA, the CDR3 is TGTGCCAGCAGTTACGGGTTAGGGGGAAAGAAGCAGTACTTC.

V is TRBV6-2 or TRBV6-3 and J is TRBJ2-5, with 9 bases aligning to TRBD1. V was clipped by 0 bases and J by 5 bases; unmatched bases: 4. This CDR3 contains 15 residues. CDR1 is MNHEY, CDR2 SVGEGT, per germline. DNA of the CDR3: TGTGCCAGCAGTTACTCGGGACAGGGATGGGAGACCCAGTACTTC. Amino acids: CASSYSGQGWETQYF.

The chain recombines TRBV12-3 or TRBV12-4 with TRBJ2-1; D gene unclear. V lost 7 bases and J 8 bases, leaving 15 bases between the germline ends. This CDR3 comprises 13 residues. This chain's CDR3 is CASNLFMSDEQFF. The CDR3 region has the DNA TGTGCCAGCAACCTTTTCATGAGCGATGAGCAGTTCTTC.

CDR3 coding DNA: TGCGCCAGCAGCTTGCCTGCTGTCAGGGGATTCCCTCCCTCCCTCTACGAGCAGTACTTC. It encodes CASSLPAVRGFPPSLYEQYF. The V call is TRBV5-1, the J call TRBJ2-7, with a tentative D call TRBD1 (6 bases). Trimming cost V 1 base and J 3 bases, with 29 bases left between them. Germline V gene data show CDR1 as SGHRS and CDR2 as YFSETQ. The length of the CDR3 is 20 residues.

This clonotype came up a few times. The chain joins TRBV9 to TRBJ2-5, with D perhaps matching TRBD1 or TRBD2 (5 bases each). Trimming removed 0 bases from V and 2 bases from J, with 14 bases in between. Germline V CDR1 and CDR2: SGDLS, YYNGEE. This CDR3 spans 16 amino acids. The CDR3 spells CASSVAPLGGQETQYF. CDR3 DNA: TGTGCCAGCAGCGTAGCCCCCCTTGGGGGACAAGAGACCCAGTACTTC. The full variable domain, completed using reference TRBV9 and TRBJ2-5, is DSGVTQTPKHLITATGQRVTLRCSPRSGDLSVYWYQQSLDQGLQFLIQYYNGEERAKGNILERFSAQQFPDLHSELNLSSLELGDSALYFCASSVAPLGGQETQYFGPGTRLLVL.

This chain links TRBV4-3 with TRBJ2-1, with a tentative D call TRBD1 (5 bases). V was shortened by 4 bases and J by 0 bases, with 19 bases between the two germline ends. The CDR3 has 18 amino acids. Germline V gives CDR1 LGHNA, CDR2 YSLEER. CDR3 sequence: CASSRLLVGARSYNEQFF. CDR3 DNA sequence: TGCGCCAGCAGCCGGCTCCTAGTAGGGGCTCGCTCCTACAATGAGCAGTTCTTC.

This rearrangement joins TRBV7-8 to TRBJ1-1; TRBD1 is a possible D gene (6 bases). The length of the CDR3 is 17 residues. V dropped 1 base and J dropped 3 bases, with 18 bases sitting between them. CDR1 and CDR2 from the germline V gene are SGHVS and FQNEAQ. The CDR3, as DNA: TGTGCCAGCAGCTTAGAGGCCCAGGGGATAGTGGACACTGAAGCTTTCTTT. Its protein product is CASSLEAQGIVDTEAFF.

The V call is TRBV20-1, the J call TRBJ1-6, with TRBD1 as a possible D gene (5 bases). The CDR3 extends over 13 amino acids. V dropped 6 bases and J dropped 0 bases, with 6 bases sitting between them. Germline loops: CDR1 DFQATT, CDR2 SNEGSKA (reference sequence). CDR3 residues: CSAGTSYNSPLHF. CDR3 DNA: TGCAGTGCCGGGACCTCCTATAATTCACCCCTCCACTTT.

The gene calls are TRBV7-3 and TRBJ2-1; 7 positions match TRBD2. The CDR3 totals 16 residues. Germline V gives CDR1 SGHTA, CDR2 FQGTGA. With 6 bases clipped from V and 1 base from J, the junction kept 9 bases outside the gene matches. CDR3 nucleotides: TGTGCCAGCAGTTCCGCTACGGGGGGATCCTACAATGAGCAGTTCTTC. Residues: CASSSATGGSYNEQFF.

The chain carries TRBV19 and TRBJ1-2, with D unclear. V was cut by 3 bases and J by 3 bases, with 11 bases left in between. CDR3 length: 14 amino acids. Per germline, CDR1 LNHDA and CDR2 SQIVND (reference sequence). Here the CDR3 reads CASSMAPGYYGYTF. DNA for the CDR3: TGTGCCAGTAGTATGGCACCGGGATACTATGGCTACACCTTC.

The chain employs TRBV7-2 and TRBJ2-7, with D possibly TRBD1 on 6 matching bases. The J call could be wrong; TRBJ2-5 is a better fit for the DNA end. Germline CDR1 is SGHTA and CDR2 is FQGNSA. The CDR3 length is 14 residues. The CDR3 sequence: CASSLEGTPQTQYF. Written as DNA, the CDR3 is TGTGCCAGCAGCTTAGAGGGGACACCCCAGACCCAGTACTTC.

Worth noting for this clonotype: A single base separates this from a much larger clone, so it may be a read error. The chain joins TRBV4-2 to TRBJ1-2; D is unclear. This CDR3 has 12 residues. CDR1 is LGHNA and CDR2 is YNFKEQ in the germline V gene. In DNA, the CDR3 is TGTGCCAGCAGCCAAGAGAACTATGGCCACACCTTC. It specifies CASSQENYGHTF.

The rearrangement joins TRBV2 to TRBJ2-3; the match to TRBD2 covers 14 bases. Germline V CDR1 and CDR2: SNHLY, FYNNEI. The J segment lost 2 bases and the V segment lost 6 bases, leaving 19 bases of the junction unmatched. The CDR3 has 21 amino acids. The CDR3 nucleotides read TGTGCCAGCAGACCCACTCCGGGACTAGCGGGGGTTCAAACCGTCACAGATACGCAGTATTTT. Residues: CASRPTPGLAGVQTVTDTQYF. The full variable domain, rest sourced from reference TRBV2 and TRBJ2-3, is EPEVTQTPSHQVTQMGQEVILRCVPISNHLYFYWYRQILGQKVEFLVSFYNNEISEKSEIFDDQFSVERPDGSNFTLKIRSTKLEDSAMYFCASRPTPGLAGVQTVTDTQYFGPGTRLTVL.

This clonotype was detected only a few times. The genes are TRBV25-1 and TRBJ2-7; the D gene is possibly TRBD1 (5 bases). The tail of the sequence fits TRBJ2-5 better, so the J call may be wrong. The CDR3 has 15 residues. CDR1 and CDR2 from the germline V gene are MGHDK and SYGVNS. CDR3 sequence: CASSEFTQGSETQYF. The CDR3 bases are TGTGCCAGCAGTGAATTTACGCAGGGTTCAGAGACCCAGTACTTC.

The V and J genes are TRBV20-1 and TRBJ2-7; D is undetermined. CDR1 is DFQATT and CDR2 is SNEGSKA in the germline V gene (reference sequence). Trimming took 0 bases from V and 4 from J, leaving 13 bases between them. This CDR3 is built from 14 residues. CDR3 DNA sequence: TGCAGTGCTAGAGATGTGGCGCTGGATTACGAGCAGTACTTC. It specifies CSARDVALDYEQYF.

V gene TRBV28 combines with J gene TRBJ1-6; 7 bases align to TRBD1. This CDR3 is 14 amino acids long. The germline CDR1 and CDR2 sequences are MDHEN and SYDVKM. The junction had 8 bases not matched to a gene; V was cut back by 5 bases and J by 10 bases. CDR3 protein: CASSLPDRESPLHF. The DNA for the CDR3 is TGTGCCAGCAGTCTCCCTGACAGGGAATCACCCCTCCACTTT.

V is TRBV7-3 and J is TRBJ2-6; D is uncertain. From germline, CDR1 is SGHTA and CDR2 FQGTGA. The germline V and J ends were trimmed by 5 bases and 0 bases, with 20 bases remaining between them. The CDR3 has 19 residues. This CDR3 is CASSPGPGLSPSGANVLTF. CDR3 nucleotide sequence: TGTGCCAGCAGCCCAGGACCTGGTTTGAGCCCCTCTGGGGCCAACGTCCTGACTTTC.

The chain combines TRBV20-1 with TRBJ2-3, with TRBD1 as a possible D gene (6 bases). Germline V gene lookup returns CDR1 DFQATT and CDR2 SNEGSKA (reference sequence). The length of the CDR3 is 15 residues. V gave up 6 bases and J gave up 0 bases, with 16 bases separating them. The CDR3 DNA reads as TGCAGTGCACCTACGACAGGAGCTAGCACAGATACGCAGTATTTT. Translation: CSAPTTGASTDTQYF.

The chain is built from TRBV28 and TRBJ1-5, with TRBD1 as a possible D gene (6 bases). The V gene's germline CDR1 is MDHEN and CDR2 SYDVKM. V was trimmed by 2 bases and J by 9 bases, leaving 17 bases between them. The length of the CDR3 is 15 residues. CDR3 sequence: CASSLTTGNMGPQHF. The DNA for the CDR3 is TGTGCCAGCAGTTTAACCACAGGGAATATGGGGCCCCAGCATTTT.

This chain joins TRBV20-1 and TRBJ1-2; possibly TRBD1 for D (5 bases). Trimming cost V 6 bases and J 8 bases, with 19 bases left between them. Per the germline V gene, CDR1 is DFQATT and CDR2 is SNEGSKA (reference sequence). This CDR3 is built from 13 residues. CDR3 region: CSAPERGVGGYTF. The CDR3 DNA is TGCAGTGCCCCCGAGCGAGGGGTGGGGGGCTACACCTTC.

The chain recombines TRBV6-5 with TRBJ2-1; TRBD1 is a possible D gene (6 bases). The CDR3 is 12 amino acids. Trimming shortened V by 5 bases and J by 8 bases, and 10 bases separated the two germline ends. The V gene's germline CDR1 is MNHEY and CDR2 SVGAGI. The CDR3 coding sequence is TGTGCCAGCAGTGACAGGTTCTATGAGCAGTTCTTC. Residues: CASSDRFYEQFF.